The rows below give T cell receptor beta chains drawn from one sample of a study of esophageal squamous cell carcinoma under preoperative chemotherapy. TCRdb re-called the PCR reads with MiXCR, one entry per CDR3 protein. Of around 29,000 distinct CDR3 sequences in the sample, 40% to 60% are singletons; the top ten hold about 12%. The biological material was taken from a patient given preoperative chemotherapy. The receptor source for this set is a human donor with esophageal squamous cell carcinoma. The donor label of this sample is uncertain. CDR3s include the opening cysteine and the closing phenylalanine or tryptophan. A D gene is named only where the DNA matches it firmly. Not every row has a clone size; where given, it reads once, few, many or a size class.

v_gene	j_gene	d_gene	abundance	CDR3nt	CDR3aa
TRBV7-3	TRBJ2-2	-	many	TGTGCCAGCAGCCAAGGCGGGGAGCTGTTTTTT	CASSQGGELFF
TRBV5-6	TRBJ2-3	TRBD2	few	TGTGCCAGCAGCGAGACTAGCGGGAGAGGGGGAACAGATACGCAGTATTTT	CASSETSGRGGTDTQYF
TRBV7-6	TRBJ2-2	-	-	TGTGCCAGCAGCTTTTCTAGGCTTGGCGAGGAGCTGTTCTTC	CASSFSRLGEELFF
TRBV11-3	TRBJ2-7	-	-	TGTGCCAGCAGCTTAGTTATCCACTCCTACGAGCAGTACTTC	CASSLVIHSYEQYF
TRBV27	TRBJ2-3	-	few	TGTGCCAGCAGCCCTCAAATGGCAGGGTTCGGAGATACGCAGTATTTT	CASSPQMAGFGDTQYF
TRBV6-4	TRBJ1-1	-	-	TGTGCCAGCGGGGGGGGACCTGAAGCTTTCTTT	CASGGGPEAFF
TRBV6-5	TRBJ2-3	TRBD2	-	TGTGCCAGCAGTTACACTTCAGCGGGAAGGCTAGCAGATACGCAGTATTTT	CASSYTSAGRLADTQYF
TRBV11-2	TRBJ2-4	TRBD1	-	TGTGCCAGCAGCCTGATCGGGGACAGAAAAAACATTCAGTACTTC	CASSLIGDRKNIQYF
TRBV11-3	TRBJ2-3	TRBD2	medium-sized	TGTGCCAGCAGCCCGAGACTAGCGGGAAACACAGATACGCAGTATTTT	CASSPRLAGNTDTQYF
TRBV7-2	TRBJ2-3	-	-	TGTGCGAGCAGCTTCGGGGGGCGGGGAGCCAATAACACTCAGTATTTC	CASSFGGRGANNTQYF
TRBV7-2	TRBJ2-3	TRBD2	-	TGTGCCAGCAGCTTAGAGCGGGGGAGAACGCAGTATTTT	CASSLERGRTQYF
TRBV6-1	TRBJ2-5	-	medium-sized	TGTGCCAGCAATGAAGGGGTCCCCGGCGCGGCGACCCAGTACTTC	CASNEGVPGAATQYF
TRBV7-6	TRBJ2-3	-	-	TGTGCCAGCAGCTCGGGGGCCTGGGCCACAGATACGCAGTATTTC	CASSSGAWATDTQYF
TRBV7-9	TRBJ2-3	-	-	TGTCCGAGCAGCTTACCGCGGCTGTGGGCCAAAAACACGCAGTATTTC	CPSSLPRLWAKNTQYF
TRBV6-4	TRBJ2-3	-	-	TGTGCCAGCAGCTCTGGCGGCGGTGATACGCAGTATTTT	CASSSGGGDTQYF
TRBV7-2	TRBJ2-7	-	medium-sized	TGTGCCAGCAGCTTAGCGTGGCAGGGACTCTACGAGCAGTACTTC	CASSLAWQGLYEQYF
TRBV7-2	TRBJ1-5	-	-	TGTGCCAGCAGTCGGGTAGGGGCTAGCAATCAGCCCCAGCATTTT	CASSRVGASNQPQHF
TRBV6-1	TRBJ2-2	-	many	TGTGCCACCAAAGCAGATTCCACCGGGGAGCTGTTTTTT	CATKADSTGELFF
TRBV10-3	TRBJ2-1	TRBD2	many	TGTGCCATCAGTGATCGCGGGAGTATAGGTAATGAGCAGTTCTTC	CAISDRGSIGNEQFF
TRBV28	TRBJ1-5	-	few	TGTGCCACCACGGGCGGGGCTCAGCCCCAGCATTTT	CATTGGAQPQHF
TRBV20-1	TRBJ1-1	-	-	TGCAGTGCTAATAGACGGCGCATGAACACTGAAGCTTTCTTT	CSANRRRMNTEAFF
TRBV7-6	TRBJ2-5	TRBD2	-	TGTGCCAGGGGCCGGGGGGGCCGTGACCAAGAGACCCAGTACTTC	CARGRGGRDQETQYF
TRBV7-6	TRBJ2-3	-	-	TGTGCCAGCAGCCCCGGGTCTCGGGATCGGGAGACCCAGTATTTT	CASSPGSRDRETQYF
TRBV7-3	TRBJ2-5	-	-	TGTGCCAGCAGCTTCATACCGGCGGGCCGGGTCAAAGAGACCCAGTACTTC	CASSFIPAGRVKETQYF
TRBV7-2	TRBJ2-3	TRBD2	-	TGTGCCAGCAGCACCGGGACTAGCGCGGAAGACACGCAGTATTTT	CASSTGTSAEDTQYF
TRBV28	TRBJ1-2	TRBD1	-	TGTGCCAGCAGCCTATCGGGACAGGGGGCGCGAGGCTACACCTTC	CASSLSGQGARGYTF
TRBV7-6	TRBJ1-1	TRBD1	medium-sized	TGTGCCAGCAGCTTAGAGGGGGCAGGACCTAACACTGAAGCTTTCTTT	CASSLEGAGPNTEAFF
TRBV5-6	TRBJ2-3	-	-	TGTGCCAGCAGCTTAGACCGAATTGGCACAGATACGCAGTATTTT	CASSLDRIGTDTQYF
TRBV12-3/TRBV12-4	TRBJ2-7	TRBD1	-	TGTGCCAGCAATGATAGGGACAGGGGAACCTACGAGCAGTACTTC	CASNDRDRGTYEQYF
TRBV7-7	TRBJ2-3	-	many	TGTGCCAGCAGCTTGGGCACCGACACAGATACGCAGTATTTT	CASSLGTDTDTQYF
TRBV7-8	TRBJ2-1	-	many	TGTGCCAGCAGCATGCAAGGACAGGAGCAGTTCTTC	CASSMQGQEQFF
TRBV7-2	TRBJ2-2	TRBD2	-	TGTGCCAGCAGCCTAGCGGGAGGGAGCACCGGGGAGCTGTTTTTT	CASSLAGGSTGELFF
TRBV7-8	TRBJ2-3	TRBD2	few	TGTGCCAGCAGCCCTAACTCCATTAGCGGGACCACAGATACGCAGTATTTT	CASSPNSISGTTDTQYF
TRBV18	TRBJ2-3	-	few	TGTGCCAGCTCACCCCCTCTGGGGGTAGTGGGCACAGATACGCAGTATTTT	CASSPPLGVVGTDTQYF
TRBV20-1	TRBJ2-3	-	-	TGCAGTGCTCCACGTACAGATACGCAGTATTTT	CSAPRTDTQYF
TRBV6-4	TRBJ2-7	-	many	TGTGCCAGCAGTGACTCTGACGGGAGAGTTTACGAGCAGTACTTC	CASSDSDGRVYEQYF
TRBV7-4	TRBJ2-2	-	-	TGTGCCAGCAGCCGCAAGACAGCGAACACCGGGGCGCAGTTTTTT	CASSRKTANTGAQFF
TRBV7-6	TRBJ2-3	-	-	TGTGCCAGCAGCCTAGGGGAAGATACGCAGTATTTT	CASSLGEDTQYF
TRBV7-9	TRBJ2-1	-	few	TGTGCCAGCAGCCCTACCTATGATGCCTACAATGAGCAGTTCTTC	CASSPTYDAYNEQFF
TRBV7-3	TRBJ2-4	TRBD2	once	TGTGCCAGCAGCTTGATACCCGGGGGAGGGGTCAAAGACATTCAGTACTTC	CASSLIPGGGVKDIQYF
TRBV7-9	TRBJ2-7	-	-	TGTGCCAGCACAAGTGGGAGCTACGAGCAGTACTTC	CASTSGSYEQYF
TRBV20-1	TRBJ2-5	TRBD2	few	TGCAGTGCCCCTAGCGGGAGCCAAGAGACCCAGTACTTC	CSAPSGSQETQYF
TRBV7-2	TRBJ2-7	TRBD1	once	TGTGCCAGCAGCGGGACAGGAGGGCTCGAGCAGTACTTC	CASSGTGGLEQYF
TRBV11-3	TRBJ2-3	-	-	TGTGCAGCTGCGGCGCTGCTAGCAAAAGATACGCAGTATTTT	CAAAALLAKDTQYF
TRBV5-5	TRBJ2-2	-	-	TGTGCCAGCAAGCTTAGTAGCGGAACCGATACGCTGTTTTTT	CASKLSSGTDTLFF
TRBV6-1	TRBJ2-1	-	few	TGTGCCAGCAGTGAAAGACAGGCTAGAGAGCAGTTCTTC	CASSERQAREQFF
TRBV12-3/TRBV12-4	TRBJ2-3	-	-	TGTGCCAGCAGCAAGGACCCCACCGGGACGCAGTATTTT	CASSKDPTGTQYF
TRBV7-9	TRBJ2-3	-	-	TGTGCCAGCAGCTTACCCGGGGCAGACAGCACCGAGACGCAGTTTTTT	CASSLPGADSTETQFF
TRBV7-3	TRBJ2-6	-	-	TGTGCCAGCAGTTCGGGGTCCAGGGCTGGGGCCAACGTGCAGACCTTC	CASSSGSRAGANVQTF